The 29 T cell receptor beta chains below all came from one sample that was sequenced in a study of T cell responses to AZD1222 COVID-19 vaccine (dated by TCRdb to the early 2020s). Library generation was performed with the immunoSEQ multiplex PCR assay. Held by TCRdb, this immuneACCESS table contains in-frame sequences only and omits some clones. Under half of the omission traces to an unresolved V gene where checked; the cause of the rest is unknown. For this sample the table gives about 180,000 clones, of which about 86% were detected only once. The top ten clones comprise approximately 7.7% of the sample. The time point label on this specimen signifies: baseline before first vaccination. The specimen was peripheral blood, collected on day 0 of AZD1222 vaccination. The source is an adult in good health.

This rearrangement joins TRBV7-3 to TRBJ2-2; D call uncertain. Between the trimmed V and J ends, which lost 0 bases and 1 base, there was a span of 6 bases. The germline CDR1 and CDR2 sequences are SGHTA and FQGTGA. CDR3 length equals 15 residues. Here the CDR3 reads CASSLTHLNTGELFF. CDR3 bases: TGTGCCAGCAGCTTAACACATCTGAACACCGGGGAGCTGTTTTTT.

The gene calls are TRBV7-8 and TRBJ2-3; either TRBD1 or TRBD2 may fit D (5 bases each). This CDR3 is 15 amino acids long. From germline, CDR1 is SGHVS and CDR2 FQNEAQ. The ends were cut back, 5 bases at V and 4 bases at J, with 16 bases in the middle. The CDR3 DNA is TGTGCCAGCAGCCCGCATCCAGGGAGTGCAGATACGCAGTATTTT. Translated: CASSPHPGSADTQYF. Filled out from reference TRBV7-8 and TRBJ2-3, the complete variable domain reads GAGVSQSPRYKVAKRGQDVALRCDPISGHVSLFWYQQALGQGPEFLTYFQNEAQLDKSGLPSDRFFAERPEGSVSTLKIQRTQQEDSAVYLCASSPHPGSADTQYFGPGTRLTVL.

CDR3 loop: CASSPGLNQPQHF. DNA of the CDR3: TGTGCCAGCAGCCCAGGGTTGAATCAGCCCCAGCATTTT. V and J are TRBV4-2 and TRBJ1-5; D possibly corresponds to TRBD1 (5 bases). V was trimmed by 4 bases and J by 4 bases, leaving 8 bases between them. Germline V gene sequence: CDR1 LGHNA, CDR2 YNFKEQ. This CDR3 has 13 residues.

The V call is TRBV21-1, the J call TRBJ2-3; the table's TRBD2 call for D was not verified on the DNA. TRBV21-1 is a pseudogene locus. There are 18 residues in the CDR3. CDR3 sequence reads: CASSPKGTSGAYTDTQYF. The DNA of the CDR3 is TGTGCCAGCAGCCCAAAGGGGACTAGCGGGGCTTACACAGATACGCAGTATTTT.

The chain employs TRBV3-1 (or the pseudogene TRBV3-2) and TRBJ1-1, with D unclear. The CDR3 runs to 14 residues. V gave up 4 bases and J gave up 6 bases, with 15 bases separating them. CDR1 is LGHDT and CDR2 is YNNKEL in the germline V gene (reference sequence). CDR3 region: CASSREVLVPEAFF. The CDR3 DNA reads TGTGCCAGCAGCCGGGAGGTGCTGGTTCCTGAAGCTTTCTTT.

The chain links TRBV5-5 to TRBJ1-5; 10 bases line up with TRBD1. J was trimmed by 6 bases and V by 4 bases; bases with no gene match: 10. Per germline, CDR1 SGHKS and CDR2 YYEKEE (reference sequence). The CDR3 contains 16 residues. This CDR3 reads CASSGWDRGSGQPQHF. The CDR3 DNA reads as TGTGCCAGCAGCGGTTGGGACAGGGGATCGGGTCAGCCCCAGCATTTT.

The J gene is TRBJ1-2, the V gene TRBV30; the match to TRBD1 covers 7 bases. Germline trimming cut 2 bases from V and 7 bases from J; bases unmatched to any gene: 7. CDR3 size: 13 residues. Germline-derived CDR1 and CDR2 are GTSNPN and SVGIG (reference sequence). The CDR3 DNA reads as TGTGCCTGGAGTCCCTCGACAGGGTCTGGCTACACCTTC. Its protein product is CAWSPSTGSGYTF.

The CDR3 here is CASSPGTSGPQETQYF. The CDR3 nucleotides are TGTGCCAGCAGCCCTGGGACTAGCGGGCCCCAAGAGACCCAGTACTTC. The chain couples TRBV11-2 to TRBJ2-5; TRBD2 matches 12 bases. The CDR3 loop spans 16 amino acids. The V gene's germline CDR1 is SGHAT and CDR2 FQNNGV. Losses at the gene ends were 5 bases for V and 1 base for J; bases not matched to a gene: 5.

The CDR3 coding sequence is TGTGCCAGAAGCTTTGGGGGTCTCTCTGGAAACACCATATATTTT. This gives the protein CARSFGGLSGNTIYF. The chain couples TRBV5-3 to TRBJ1-3, with D maybe TRBD1 (5 bases). TRBV5-3 is labeled an ORF, and its function is uncertain. V lost 2 bases and J 0 bases, leaving 9 bases between the germline ends. The CDR3 covers 15 residues.

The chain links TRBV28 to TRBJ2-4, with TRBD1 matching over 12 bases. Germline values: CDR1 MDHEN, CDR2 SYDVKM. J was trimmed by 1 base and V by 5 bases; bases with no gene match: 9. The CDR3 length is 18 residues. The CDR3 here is CASSHPGQGARAKNIQYF. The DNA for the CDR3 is TGTGCCAGCAGTCACCCGGGACAGGGGGCGAGGGCCAAAAACATTCAGTACTTC.

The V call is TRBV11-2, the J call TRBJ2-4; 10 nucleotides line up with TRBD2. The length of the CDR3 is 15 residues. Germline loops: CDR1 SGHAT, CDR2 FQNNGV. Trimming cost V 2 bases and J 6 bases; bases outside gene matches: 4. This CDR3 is CASSLLAGEVNIQYF. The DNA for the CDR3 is TGTGCCAGCAGCTTACTAGCGGGGGAGGTAAACATTCAGTACTTC.

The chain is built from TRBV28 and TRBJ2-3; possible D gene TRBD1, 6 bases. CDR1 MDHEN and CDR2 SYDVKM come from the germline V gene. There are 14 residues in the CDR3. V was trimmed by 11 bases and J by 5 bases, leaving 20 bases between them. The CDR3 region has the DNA TGTGCCGGTGGGGGACAAGGGGCTCAAGATACGCAGTATTTT. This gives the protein CAGGGQGAQDTQYF.

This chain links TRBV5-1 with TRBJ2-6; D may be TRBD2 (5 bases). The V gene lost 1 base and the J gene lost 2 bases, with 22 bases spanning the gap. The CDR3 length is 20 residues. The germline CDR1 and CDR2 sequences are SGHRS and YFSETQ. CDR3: CASSLLFFSVSVPGANVLTF. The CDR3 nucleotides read TGCGCCAGCAGCTTGCTTTTTTTCAGTGTTAGCGTGCCTGGGGCCAACGTCCTGACTTTC.

The CDR3 nucleotides are TGTGCCAGTAGTATAGGGGGGGGTGGTACGCAGTATTTT. Its protein is CASSIGGGGTQYF. V gene TRBV19 combines with J gene TRBJ2-3; 7 bases are shared with TRBD2. CDR3 length equals 13 residues. CDR1 is LNHDA and CDR2 is SQIVND in the germline V gene (reference sequence). Unmatched junction bases numbered 3, after V lost 1 base and J lost 8 bases. Supplemented by reference TRBV19 and TRBJ2-3, the full variable domain reads DGGITQSPKYLFRKEGQNVTLSCEQNLNHDAMYWYRQDPGQGLRLIYYSQIVNDFQKGDIAEGYSVSREKKESFPLTVTSAQKNPTAFYLCASSIGGGGTQYFGPGTRLTVL.

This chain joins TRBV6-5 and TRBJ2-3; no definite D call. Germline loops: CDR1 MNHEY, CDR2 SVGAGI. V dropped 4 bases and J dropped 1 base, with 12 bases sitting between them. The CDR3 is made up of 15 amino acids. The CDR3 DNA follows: TGTGCCAGCAGTTCCCTTACCGAGGGCACAGATACGCAGTATTTT. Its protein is CASSSLTEGTDTQYF.

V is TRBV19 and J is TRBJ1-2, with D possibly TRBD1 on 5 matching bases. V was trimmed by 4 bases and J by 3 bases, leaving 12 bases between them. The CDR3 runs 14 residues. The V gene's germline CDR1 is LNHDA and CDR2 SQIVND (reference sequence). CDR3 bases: TGTGCCAGTAGTAAGGCAGGGAACGACTATGGCTACACCTTC. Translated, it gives CASSKAGNDYGYTF.

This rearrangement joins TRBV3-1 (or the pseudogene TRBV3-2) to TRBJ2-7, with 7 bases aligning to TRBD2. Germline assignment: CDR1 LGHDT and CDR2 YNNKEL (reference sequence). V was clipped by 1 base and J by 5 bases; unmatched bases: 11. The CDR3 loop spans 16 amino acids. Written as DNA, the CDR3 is TGTGCCAGCAGCCAAGTTCGATCGAGCGGGGTCCACGAGCAGTACTTC. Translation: CASSQVRSSGVHEQYF.

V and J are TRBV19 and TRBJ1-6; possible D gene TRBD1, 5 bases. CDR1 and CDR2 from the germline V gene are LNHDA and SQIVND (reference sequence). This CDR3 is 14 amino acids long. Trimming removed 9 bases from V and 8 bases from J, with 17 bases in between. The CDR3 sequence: CASMEGIHHSPLHF. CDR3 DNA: TGTGCCAGCATGGAGGGGATTCACCATTCACCCCTCCACTTT.

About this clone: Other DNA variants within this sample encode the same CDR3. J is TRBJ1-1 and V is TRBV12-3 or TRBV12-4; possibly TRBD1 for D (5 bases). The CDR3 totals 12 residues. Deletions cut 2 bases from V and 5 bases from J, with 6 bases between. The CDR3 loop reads CASSLRGTEAFF. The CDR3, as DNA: TGTGCCAGCAGTTTAAGGGGAACTGAAGCTTTCTTT.

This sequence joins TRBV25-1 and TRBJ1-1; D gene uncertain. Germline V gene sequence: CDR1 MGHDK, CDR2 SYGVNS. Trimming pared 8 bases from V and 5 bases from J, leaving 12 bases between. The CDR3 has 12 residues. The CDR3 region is CASQNPGTEAFF. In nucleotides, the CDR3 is TGTGCCAGCCAAAACCCGGGAACTGAAGCTTTCTTT.

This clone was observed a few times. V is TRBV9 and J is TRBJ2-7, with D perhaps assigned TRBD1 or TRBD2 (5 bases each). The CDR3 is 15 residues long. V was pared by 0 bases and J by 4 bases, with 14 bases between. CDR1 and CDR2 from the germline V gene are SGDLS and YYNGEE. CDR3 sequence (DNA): TGTGCCAGCAGCGTAGGAGGGGCCAAGAAGTACGAGCAGTACTTC. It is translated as CASSVGGAKKYEQYF.

CDR3 in DNA: TGCGCCAGCAGCTTGTCCCTTATGGGTCCTAATACGCAGTATTTT. This gives the protein CASSLSLMGPNTQYF. V usage is TRBV5-1 and J usage is TRBJ2-3; D unresolved. The CDR3 is 15 residues long. Trimming left V 1 base short and J 7 bases short, with 16 bases between. Per the germline V gene, CDR1 is SGHRS and CDR2 is YFSETQ.

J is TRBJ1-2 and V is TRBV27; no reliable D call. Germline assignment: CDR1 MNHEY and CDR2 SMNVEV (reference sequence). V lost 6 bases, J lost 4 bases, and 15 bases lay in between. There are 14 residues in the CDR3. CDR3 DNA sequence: TGTGCCAGCAGGGTAAGGGAGGCCTCCTATGGCTACACCTTC. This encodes CASRVREASYGYTF.

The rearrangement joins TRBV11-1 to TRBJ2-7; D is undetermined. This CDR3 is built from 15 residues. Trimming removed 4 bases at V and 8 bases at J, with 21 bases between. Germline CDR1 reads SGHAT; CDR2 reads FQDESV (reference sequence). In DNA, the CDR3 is TGTGCCAGCAGCTCCCTACAGAGCCTTCCTACGAAGCAGTACTTC. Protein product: CASSSLQSLPTKQYF.

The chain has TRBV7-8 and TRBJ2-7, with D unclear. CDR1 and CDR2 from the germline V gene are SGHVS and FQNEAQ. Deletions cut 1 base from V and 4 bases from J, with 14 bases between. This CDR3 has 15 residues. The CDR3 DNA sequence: TGTGCCAGCAGCTTAGGTCGCCTGCAGCTTTACGAGCAGTACTTC. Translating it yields CASSLGRLQLYEQYF.

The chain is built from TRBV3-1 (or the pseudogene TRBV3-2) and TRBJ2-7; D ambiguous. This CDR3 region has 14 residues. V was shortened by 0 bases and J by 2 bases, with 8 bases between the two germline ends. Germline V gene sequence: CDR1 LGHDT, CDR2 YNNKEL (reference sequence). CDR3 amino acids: CASSQEPKTYEQYF. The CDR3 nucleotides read TGTGCCAGCAGCCAAGAACCCAAAACCTACGAGCAGTACTTC.

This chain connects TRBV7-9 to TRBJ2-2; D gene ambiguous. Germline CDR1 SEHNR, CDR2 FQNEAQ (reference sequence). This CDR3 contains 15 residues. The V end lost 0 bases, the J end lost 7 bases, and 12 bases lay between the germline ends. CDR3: CASSLALGRGGELFF. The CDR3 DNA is TGTGCCAGCAGCTTAGCGCTTGGACGCGGCGGGGAGCTGTTTTTT.

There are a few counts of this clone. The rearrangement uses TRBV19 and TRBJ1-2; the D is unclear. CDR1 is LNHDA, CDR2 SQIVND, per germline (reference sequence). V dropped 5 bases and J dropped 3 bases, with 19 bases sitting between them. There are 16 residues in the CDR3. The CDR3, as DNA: TGTGCCAGTAGTCCAAGGACGCTCTCGGCAGACTATGGCTACACCTTC. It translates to CASSPRTLSADYGYTF.

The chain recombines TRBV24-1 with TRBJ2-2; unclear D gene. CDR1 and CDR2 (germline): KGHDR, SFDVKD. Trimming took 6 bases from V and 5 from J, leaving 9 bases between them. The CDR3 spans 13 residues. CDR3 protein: CATSPSETGELFF. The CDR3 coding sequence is TGTGCCACCAGTCCCAGTGAAACCGGGGAGCTGTTTTTT.